This passage covers 13 T cell receptor beta chains from one sample sequenced in a study of CD8 T cells in Susac syndrome. Random hexamers were used to reverse transcribe an amount of about 0.45 to 1 ug RNA. Each CDR3 protein is one row after TCRdb ran MiXCR on the immunoSEQ multiplex PCR reads. This table has 120,000 to 150,000 distinct CDR3 sequences, about 94% appearing once. Specimen: CD4+ T cells from PBMCs. These receptors were taken from a human donor with Susac syndrome.

This chain joins TRBV7-9 and TRBJ1-1; 7 positions match TRBD1. The J segment lost 8 bases and the V segment lost 5 bases, leaving 8 bases of the junction unmatched. The CDR3 is 13 amino acids. Germline values: CDR1 SEHNR, CDR2 FQNEAQ (reference sequence). In DNA, the CDR3 is TGTGCCAGCAGCGCTCCAGGGACAGCGGAAGCTTTCTTT. It yields the protein CASSAPGTAEAFF.

The chain employs TRBV12-3 or TRBV12-4 and TRBJ2-3, with D maybe TRBD2 (6 bases). The CDR3 consists of 12 residues. The V gene lost 8 bases and the J gene lost 5 bases, with 11 bases spanning the gap. In DNA form, the CDR3 reads TGTGCCAGCCAGCGGGTGCGAGATACGCAGTATTTT. It specifies CASQRVRDTQYF.

The chain is built from TRBV6-6 and TRBJ1-2, with 7 bases aligning to TRBD1. This CDR3 region has 16 residues. Germline V gene lookup returns CDR1 MNHNY and CDR2 SVGAGI (reference sequence). Germline trimming cut 2 bases from V and 0 bases from J; bases unmatched to any gene: 6. The DNA of the CDR3 is TGTGCCAGCAGTTACGACAGGGCCCGTACTAACTATGGCTACACCTTC. Protein product: CASSYDRARTNYGYTF.

The V and J genes are TRBV12-3 or TRBV12-4 and TRBJ2-3; maybe TRBD2 (7 bases). Trimming removed 5 bases from V and 4 bases from J, with 16 bases in between. The CDR3 sequence is 15 residues long. This CDR3 reads CASSQQGGAADTQYF. In DNA, the CDR3 is TGTGCCAGCAGTCAGCAAGGGGGGGCCGCAGATACGCAGTATTTT.

CDR3 amino acids: CASSNDRGTEAFF. Written as DNA, the CDR3 is TGTGCCAGCAGTAACGACAGGGGCACTGAAGCTTTCTTT. The rearrangement links TRBV12-3 or TRBV12-4 to TRBJ1-1; 8 bases agree with TRBD1. Trimming at V came to 5 bases and at J to 4 bases, leaving 3 bases not matched to a gene. This CDR3 spans 13 amino acids.

The CDR3 region is CSAGDVGGRSYNEQFF. In DNA form, the CDR3 reads TGCAGTGCTGGCGACGTGGGGGGAAGATCCTACAATGAGCAGTTCTTC. The chain uses TRBV20-1 and TRBJ2-1; perhaps TRBD2 as D (6 bases). From germline, CDR1 is DFQATT and CDR2 SNEGSKA (reference sequence). The V end lost 5 bases, the J end lost 1 base, and 18 bases lay between the germline ends. The CDR3 length is 16 residues.

This chain links TRBV2 with TRBJ2-7; no clear D gene. This CDR3 spans 11 amino acids. Trimming took off 5 bases at V and 4 bases at J, with 6 bases between the two ends. Germline V gives CDR1 SNHLY, CDR2 FYNNEI. Written as DNA, the CDR3 is TGTGCCAGCAGTTACACATACGAGCAGTACTTC. It codes for CASSYTYEQYF.

The V gene is TRBV4-2, the J gene TRBJ2-1, with D possibly matching TRBD2 (6 bases). The CDR3 extends over 13 amino acids. In germline, CDR1 is LGHNA, CDR2 YNFKEQ. Trimming shortened V by 5 bases and J by 6 bases, and 11 bases separated the two germline ends. CDR3 residues: CASSAGLINEQFF. The CDR3 region has the DNA TGTGCCAGCAGCGCGGGACTCATCAATGAGCAGTTCTTC.

The chain carries TRBV29-1 and TRBJ2-1; 8 nucleotides agree with TRBD2. CDR1 SQVTM and CDR2 ANQGSEA come from the germline V gene. The CDR3 is 15 residues long. Unmatched junction bases numbered 9, after V lost 4 bases and J lost 4 bases. CDR3 sequence (DNA): TGCAGCGTTGGGGGGAGCGGGAGAGGGTACAATGAGCAGTTCTTC. It codes for CSVGGSGRGYNEQFF.

Only a few counts were recorded for this clonotype. This rearrangement joins TRBV2 to TRBJ2-1; D uncertain. Germline CDR1 reads SNHLY; CDR2 reads FYNNEI. Trimming shortened V by 3 bases and J by 10 bases, and 7 bases separated the two germline ends. The CDR3 consists of 11 residues. This chain's CDR3 is CASSDLGEQFF. The DNA of the CDR3 is TGTGCCAGCAGTGATCTGGGCGAGCAGTTCTTC.

The chain combines TRBV28 with TRBJ1-2; maybe TRBD1 (5 bases). The germline CDR1 and CDR2 sequences are MDHEN and SYDVKM. The V gene lost 8 bases and the J gene lost 4 bases, with 11 bases spanning the gap. The CDR3 is made up of 12 amino acids. Written as DNA, the CDR3 is TGTGCCAGCGGGGCGAGTGTCTATGGCTACACCTTC. The encoded protein is CASGASVYGYTF.

The chain joins TRBV4-1 to TRBJ2-5; TRBD2 aligns across 9 bases. This CDR3 is built from 15 residues. Germline CDR1 and CDR2: MGHRA and YSYEKL. Trimming cost V 4 bases and J 5 bases; bases outside gene matches: 8. The chain's CDR3 is CASSRVAGAAETQYF. The DNA of the CDR3 is TGCGCCAGCAGCCGAGTAGCGGGAGCGGCGGAGACCCAGTACTTC.

The CDR3 nucleotides are TGTGCCAGCAGCCAAGGTAGCCAAGATCCGGATGAGCAGTTCTTC. Translated, it gives CASSQGSQDPDEQFF. The rearrangement uses TRBV3-1 and TRBJ2-1; D gene uncertain. V gave up 1 base and J gave up 8 bases, with 15 bases separating them. CDR1 LGHDT and CDR2 YNNKEL come from the germline V gene (reference sequence). This CDR3 is built from 15 residues.